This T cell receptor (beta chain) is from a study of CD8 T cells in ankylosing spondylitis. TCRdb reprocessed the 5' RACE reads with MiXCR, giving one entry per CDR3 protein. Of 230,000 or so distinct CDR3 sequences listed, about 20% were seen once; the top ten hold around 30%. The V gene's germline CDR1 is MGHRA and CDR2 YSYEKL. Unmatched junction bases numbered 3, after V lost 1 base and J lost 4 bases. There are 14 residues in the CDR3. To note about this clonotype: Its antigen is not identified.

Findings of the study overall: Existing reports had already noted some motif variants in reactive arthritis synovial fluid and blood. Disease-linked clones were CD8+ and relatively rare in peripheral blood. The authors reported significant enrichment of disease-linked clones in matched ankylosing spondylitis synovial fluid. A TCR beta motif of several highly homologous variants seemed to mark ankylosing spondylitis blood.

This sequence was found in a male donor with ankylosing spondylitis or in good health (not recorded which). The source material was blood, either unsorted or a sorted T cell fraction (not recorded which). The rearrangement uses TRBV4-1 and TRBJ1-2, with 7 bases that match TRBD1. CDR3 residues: CASSQGGTVYGYTF. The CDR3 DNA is TGCGCCAGCAGCCAAGGGGGGACAGTCTATGGCTACACCTTC.